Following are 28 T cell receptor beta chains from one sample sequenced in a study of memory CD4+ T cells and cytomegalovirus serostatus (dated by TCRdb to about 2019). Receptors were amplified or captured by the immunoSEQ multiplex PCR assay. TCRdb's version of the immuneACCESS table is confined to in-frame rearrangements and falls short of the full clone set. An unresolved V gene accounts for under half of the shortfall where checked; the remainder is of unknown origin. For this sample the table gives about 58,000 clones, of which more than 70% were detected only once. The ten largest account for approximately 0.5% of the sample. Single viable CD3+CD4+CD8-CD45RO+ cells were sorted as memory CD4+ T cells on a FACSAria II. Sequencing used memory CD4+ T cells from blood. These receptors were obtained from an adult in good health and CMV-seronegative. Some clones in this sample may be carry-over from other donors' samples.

The CDR3 region is CASQGTRETQYF. CDR3 in DNA: TGTGCCAGCCAAGGCACAAGGGAGACCCAGTACTTC. V is TRBV7-9 and J is TRBJ2-5, with D uncertain. This CDR3 spans 12 amino acids. V lost 8 bases to trimming and J lost 5 bases, with 12 bases between them. Germline CDR1 SEHNR, CDR2 FQNEAQ (reference sequence).

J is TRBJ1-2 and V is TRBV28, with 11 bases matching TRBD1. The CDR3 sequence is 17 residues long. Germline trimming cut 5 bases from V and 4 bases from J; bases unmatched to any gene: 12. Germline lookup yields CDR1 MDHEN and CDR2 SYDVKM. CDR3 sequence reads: CASSITPGQGGGYGYTF. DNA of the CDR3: TGTGCCAGCAGTATCACTCCGGGACAGGGGGGGGGCTATGGCTACACCTTC.

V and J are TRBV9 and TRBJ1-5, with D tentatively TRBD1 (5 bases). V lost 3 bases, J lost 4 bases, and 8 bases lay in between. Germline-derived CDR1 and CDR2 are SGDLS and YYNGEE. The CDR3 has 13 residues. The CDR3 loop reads CASSGGVNQPQHF. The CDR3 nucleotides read TGTGCCAGCAGCGGGGGGGTAAATCAGCCCCAGCATTTT.

CDR3 sequence: CAIRSGTLTYEQYF. For the CDR3, the DNA is TGTGCCATCAGGAGTGGGACTCTCACCTACGAGCAGTACTTC. The rearrangement links TRBV10-3 to TRBJ2-7; weak D call: TRBD2 (6 bases). V lost 6 bases, J lost 2 bases, and 14 bases lay in between. The germline gives CDR1 ENHRY, CDR2 SYGVKD. The CDR3 spans 14 residues.

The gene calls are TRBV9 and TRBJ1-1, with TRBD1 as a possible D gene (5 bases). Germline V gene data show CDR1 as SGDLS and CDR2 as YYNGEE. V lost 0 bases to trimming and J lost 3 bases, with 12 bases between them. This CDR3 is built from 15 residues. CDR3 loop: CASSVGVGGYTEAFF. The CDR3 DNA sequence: TGTGCCAGCAGCGTAGGAGTGGGGGGTTACACTGAAGCTTTCTTT.

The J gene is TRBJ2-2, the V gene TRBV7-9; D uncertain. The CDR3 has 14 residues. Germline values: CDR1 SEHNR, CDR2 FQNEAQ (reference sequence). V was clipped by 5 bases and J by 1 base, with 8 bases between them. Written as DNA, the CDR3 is TGTGCCAGCAGCCCAGACCTGAACACCGGGGAGCTGTTTTTT. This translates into CASSPDLNTGELFF.

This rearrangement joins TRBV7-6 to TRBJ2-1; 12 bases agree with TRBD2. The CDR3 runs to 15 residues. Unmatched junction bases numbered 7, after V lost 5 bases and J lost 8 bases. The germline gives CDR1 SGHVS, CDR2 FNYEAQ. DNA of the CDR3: TGTGCCAGCAGCCTTAGGACTAGCGGGACCGATGAGCAGTTCTTC. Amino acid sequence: CASSLRTSGTDEQFF.

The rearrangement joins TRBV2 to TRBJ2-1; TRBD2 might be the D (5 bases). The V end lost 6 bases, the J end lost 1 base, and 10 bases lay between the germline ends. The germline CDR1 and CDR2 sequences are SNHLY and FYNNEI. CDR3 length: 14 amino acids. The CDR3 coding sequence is TGTGCCAGCAGGAGGGCTAGTTCCTACAATGAGCAGTTCTTC. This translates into CASRRASSYNEQFF.

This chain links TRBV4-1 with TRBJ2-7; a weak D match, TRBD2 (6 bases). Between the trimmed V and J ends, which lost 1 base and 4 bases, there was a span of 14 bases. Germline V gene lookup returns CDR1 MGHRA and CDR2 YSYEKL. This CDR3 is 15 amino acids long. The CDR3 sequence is CASSQVTGARYEQYF. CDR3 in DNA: TGCGCCAGCAGCCAAGTCACGGGAGCTAGGTACGAGCAGTACTTC.

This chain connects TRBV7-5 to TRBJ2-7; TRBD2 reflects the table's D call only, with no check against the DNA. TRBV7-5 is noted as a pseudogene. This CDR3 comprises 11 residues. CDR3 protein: CARSLESRSYF. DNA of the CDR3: TGTGCCAGAAGCTTAGAATCGCGGTCTTACTTC.

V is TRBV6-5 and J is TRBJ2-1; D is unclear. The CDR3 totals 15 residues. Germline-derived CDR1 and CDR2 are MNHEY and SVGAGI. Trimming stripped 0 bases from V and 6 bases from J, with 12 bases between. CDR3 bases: TGTGCCAGCAGTTACTCCGCCTACTCCCCCAATGAGCAGTTCTTC. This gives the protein CASSYSAYSPNEQFF.

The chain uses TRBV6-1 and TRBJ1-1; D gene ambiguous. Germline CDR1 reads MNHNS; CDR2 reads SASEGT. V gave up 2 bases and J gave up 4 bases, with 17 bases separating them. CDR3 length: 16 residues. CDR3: CASSENVLVSGTEAFF. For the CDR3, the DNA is TGTGCCAGCAGTGAAAACGTACTGGTAAGTGGCACTGAAGCTTTCTTT.

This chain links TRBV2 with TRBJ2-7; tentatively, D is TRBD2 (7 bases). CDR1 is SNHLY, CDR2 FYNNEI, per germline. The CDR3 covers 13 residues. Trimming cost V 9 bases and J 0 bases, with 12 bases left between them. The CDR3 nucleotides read TGTGCCAGGGGGGGGCAGAGCTCCTACGAGCAGTACTTC. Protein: CARGGQSSYEQYF.

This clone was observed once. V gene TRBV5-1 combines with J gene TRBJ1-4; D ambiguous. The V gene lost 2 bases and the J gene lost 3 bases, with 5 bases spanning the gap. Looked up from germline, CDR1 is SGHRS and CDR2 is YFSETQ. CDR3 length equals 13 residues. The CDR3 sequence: CASSLKPNEKLFF. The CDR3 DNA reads TGCGCCAGCAGCTTAAAACCTAATGAAAAACTGTTTTTT.

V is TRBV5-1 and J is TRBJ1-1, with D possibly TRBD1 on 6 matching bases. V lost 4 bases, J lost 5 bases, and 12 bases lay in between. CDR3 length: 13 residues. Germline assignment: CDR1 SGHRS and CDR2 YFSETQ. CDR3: CASSTWGQTEAFF. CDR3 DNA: TGCGCCAGCAGCACCTGGGGGCAAACTGAAGCTTTCTTT.

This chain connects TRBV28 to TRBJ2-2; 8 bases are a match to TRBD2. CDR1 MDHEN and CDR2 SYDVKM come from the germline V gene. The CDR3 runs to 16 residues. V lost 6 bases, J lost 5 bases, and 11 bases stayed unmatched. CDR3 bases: TGTGCCAGCAGCGCCCCCAGCGGGAGTGGGACCGGGGAGCTGTTTTTT. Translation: CASSAPSGSGTGELFF.

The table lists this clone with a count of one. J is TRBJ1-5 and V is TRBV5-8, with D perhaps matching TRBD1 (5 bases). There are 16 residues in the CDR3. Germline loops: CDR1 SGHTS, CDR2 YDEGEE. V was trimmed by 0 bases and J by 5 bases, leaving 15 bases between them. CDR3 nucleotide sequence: TGTGCCAGCAGCTTGGCGGGGGGAGGGGCCCATCAGCCCCAGCATTTT. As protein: CASSLAGGGAHQPQHF. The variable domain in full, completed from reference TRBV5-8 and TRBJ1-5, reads EAGVTQSPTHLIKTRGQQATLRCSPISGHTSVYWYQQALGLGLQFLLWYDEGEERNRGNFPPRFSGRQFPNYSSELNVNALELEDSALYLCASSLAGGGAHQPQHFGDGTRLSIL.

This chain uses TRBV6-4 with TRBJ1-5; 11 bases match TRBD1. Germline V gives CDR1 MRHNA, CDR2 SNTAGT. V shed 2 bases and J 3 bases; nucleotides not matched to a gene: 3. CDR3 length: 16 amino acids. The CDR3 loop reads CASSDPDRGLNQPQHF. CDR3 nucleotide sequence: TGTGCCAGCAGTGACCCGGACAGGGGGCTCAATCAGCCCCAGCATTTT.

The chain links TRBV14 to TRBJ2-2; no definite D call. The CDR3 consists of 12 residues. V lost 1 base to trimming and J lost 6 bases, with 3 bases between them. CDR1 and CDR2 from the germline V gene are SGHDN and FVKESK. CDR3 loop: CASSQGAGELFF. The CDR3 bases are TGTGCCAGCAGCCAAGGAGCCGGGGAGCTGTTTTTT.

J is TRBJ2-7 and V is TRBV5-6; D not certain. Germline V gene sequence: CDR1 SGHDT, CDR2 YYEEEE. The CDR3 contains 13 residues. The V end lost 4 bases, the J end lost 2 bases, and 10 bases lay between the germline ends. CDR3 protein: CASSPSGPYEQYF. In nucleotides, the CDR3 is TGTGCCAGCAGCCCTAGTGGCCCCTACGAGCAGTACTTC.

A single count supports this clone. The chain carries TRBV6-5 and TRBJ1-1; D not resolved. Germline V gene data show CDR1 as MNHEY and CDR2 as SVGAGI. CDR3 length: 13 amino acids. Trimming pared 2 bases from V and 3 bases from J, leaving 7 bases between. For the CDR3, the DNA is TGTGCCAGCAGTTACGAAGGATACACTGAAGCTTTCTTT. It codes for CASSYEGYTEAFF.

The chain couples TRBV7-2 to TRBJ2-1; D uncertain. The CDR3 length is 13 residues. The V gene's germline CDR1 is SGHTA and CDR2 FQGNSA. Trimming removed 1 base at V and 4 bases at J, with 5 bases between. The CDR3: CASSLVQYNEQFF. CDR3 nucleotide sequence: TGTGCCAGCAGCTTAGTGCAGTACAATGAGCAGTTCTTC.

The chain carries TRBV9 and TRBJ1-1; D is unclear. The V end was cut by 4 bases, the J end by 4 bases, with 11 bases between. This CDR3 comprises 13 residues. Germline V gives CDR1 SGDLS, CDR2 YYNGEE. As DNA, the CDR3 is TGTGCCAGCAGCCTTCGAGATGGCACTGAAGCTTTCTTT. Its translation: CASSLRDGTEAFF. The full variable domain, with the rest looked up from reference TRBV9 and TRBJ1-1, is DSGVTQTPKHLITATGQRVTLRCSPRSGDLSVYWYQQSLDQGLQFLIQYYNGEERAKGNILERFSAQQFPDLHSELNLSSLELGDSALYFCASSLRDGTEAFFGQGTRLTVV.

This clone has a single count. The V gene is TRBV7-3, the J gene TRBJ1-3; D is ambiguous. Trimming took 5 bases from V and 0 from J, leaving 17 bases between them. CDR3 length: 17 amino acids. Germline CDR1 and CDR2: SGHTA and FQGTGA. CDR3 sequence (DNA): TGTGCCAGCAGCATCCCTCGGCGATTGGGCTCTGGAAACACCATATATTTT. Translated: CASSIPRRLGSGNTIYF.

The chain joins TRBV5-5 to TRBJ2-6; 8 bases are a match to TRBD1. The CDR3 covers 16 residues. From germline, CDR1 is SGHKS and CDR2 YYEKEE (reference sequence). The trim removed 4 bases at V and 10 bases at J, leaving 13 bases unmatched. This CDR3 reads CASSPQGAISQNVLTF. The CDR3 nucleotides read TGTGCCAGCAGCCCCCAGGGGGCAATTTCCCAAAACGTCCTGACTTTC.

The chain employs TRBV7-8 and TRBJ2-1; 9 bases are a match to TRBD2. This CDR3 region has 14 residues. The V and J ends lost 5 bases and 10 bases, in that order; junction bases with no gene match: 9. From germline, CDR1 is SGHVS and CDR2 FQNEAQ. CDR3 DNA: TGTGCCAGCAGCCCCGTAGCGGGAGTGGGGGAGCAGTTCTTC. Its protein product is CASSPVAGVGEQFF.

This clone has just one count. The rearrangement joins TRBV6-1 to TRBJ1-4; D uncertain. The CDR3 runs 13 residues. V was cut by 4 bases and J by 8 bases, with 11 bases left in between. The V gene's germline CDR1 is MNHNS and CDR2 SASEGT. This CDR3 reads CASSGGYREKLFF. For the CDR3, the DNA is TGTGCCAGCAGTGGAGGGTATCGGGAAAAACTGTTTTTT.

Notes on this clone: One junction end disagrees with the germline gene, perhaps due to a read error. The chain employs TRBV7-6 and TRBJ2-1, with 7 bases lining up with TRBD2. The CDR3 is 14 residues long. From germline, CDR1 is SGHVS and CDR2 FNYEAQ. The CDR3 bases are TGTGCCAGCAGCCGGGACTACTCCGACAATGAGCAGTTCTTC. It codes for CASSRDYSDNEQFF.